This T cell receptor (beta chain) is from a study of OX40 agonist ivuxolimab in advanced cancers. Study background: Ivuxolimab is a fully human IgG2 antibody that activates OX40 (CD134). Those treated in dose escalation had hepatocellular carcinoma, melanoma, renal cell cancer or head and neck cancer. Three patients had partial responses: one hepatocellular carcinoma, two cutaneous melanoma. Every 2 weeks, patients got intravenous ivuxolimab at one of six dose levels (0.01-10 mg/kg).

The table came from immunoSEQ multiplex PCR; TCRdb's copy has only in-frame clones and leaves some out. Among some 48,000 clones listed, around 74% were seen once. The CDR3 is 16 amino acids. Germline V gives CDR1 SGHTA, CDR2 FQGNSA. This clone showed up just once. Sequencing used CD4+ or CD8+ T cells sorted from blood, obtained in a trial of the OX40 agonist ivuxolimab. J is TRBJ2-5 and V is TRBV7-2; TRBD2 aligns across 8 bases. Judging by the DNA end, TRBJ2-7 fits better; the J call may be wrong. This clonotype originated in an adult with an advanced solid tumor such as melanoma, head and neck, liver or kidney cancer. The CDR3 DNA reads as TGTGCCAGCAGCTTAACGTTCGCGGGAGGTACCTACGAGCAGTACTTC. Encoded protein: CASSLTFAGGTYEQYF.